Listed below are T cell receptor beta chains from one sample, sequenced in a study of shared clonotypes between healthy human individuals. Some clones are missing from TCRdb's copy, which holds only in-frame ones; the method was immunoSEQ multiplex PCR. The sample gives some 2,100,000 clones, approximately 94% of which show up once; over 0.1% is in the top ten. The sample was naive CD4+ T cells sorted from blood. These receptor sequences come from a young man in good health. Each CDR3 is given with its conserved first and last residue. A D gene is named only where the DNA matches it firmly. Clone size is not always given. Where it is, it says once, few, many or a class for expanded clones.

CDR3 length	D gene	J gene	clone size	V gene	CDR3 protein	CDR3 DNA
16	-	TRBJ2-2	once	TRBV7-2	CASSLEPAWGTGELFF	TGTGCCAGCAGCTTAGAACCTGCCTGGGGCACCGGGGAGCTGTTTTTT
17	-	TRBJ1-3	-	TRBV19	CASTETGTRTSGNTIYF	TGTGCCAGTACCGAGACCGGGACAAGGACCTCTGGAAACACCATATATTTT
12	TRBD1	TRBJ1-1	-	TRBV29-1	CSVDRMNTEAFF	TGCAGCGTGGACAGGATGAACACTGAAGCTTTCTTT
16	-	TRBJ2-3	-	TRBV4-3	CASSQVPASPTDTQYF	TGCGCCAGCAGCCAAGTCCCGGCCAGTCCCACAGATACGCAGTATTTT
14	-	TRBJ1-1	-	TRBV6-6	CASSYLAGTTEAFF	TGTGCCAGCAGTTACTTAGCGGGGACCACTGAAGCTTTCTTT
17	TRBD1	TRBJ1-1	once	TRBV5-6	CASSLDLGQGKYTEAFF	TGTGCCAGCAGCTTGGATCTCGGACAGGGCAAATACACTGAAGCTTTCTTT
15	-	TRBJ2-3	-	TRBV5-1	CASSLSGMATDTQYF	TGCGCCAGCAGCTTGTCAGGGATGGCCACAGATACGCAGTATTTT
13	-	TRBJ1-5	-	TRBV28	CASSSQGRLPQHF	TGTGCCAGCAGTTCCCAGGGTAGATTGCCCCAGCATTTT
14	TRBD1	TRBJ2-7	-	TRBV28	CASSLRQGKYEQYF	TGTGCCAGCAGTTTACGACAGGGGAAATACGAGCAGTACTTC
15	TRBD1	TRBJ1-4	-	TRBV30	CAWSAGTGSNEKLFF	TGTGCCTGGAGTGCCGGGACAGGGTCTAATGAAAAACTGTTTTTT
16	TRBD1	TRBJ2-1	-	TRBV10-1	CASSGGTGAGYNEQFF	TGCGCCAGCAGTGGGGGGACAGGGGCCGGTTACAATGAGCAGTTCTTC
14	-	TRBJ1-2	-	TRBV6-5	CASRKAGGTHGYTF	TGTGCCAGCAGAAAAGCGGGGGGCACCCATGGCTACACCTTC
15	TRBD1	TRBJ2-7	-	TRBV6-5	CASRLGQGAKYEQYF	TGTGCCAGCAGACTTGGACAGGGGGCGAAGTACGAGCAGTACTTC
14	-	TRBJ1-1	-	TRBV9	CASSRWAENTEAFF	TGTGCCAGCAGCAGGTGGGCTGAGAACACTGAAGCTTTCTTT
14	-	TRBJ2-1	-	TRBV4-3	CASSPGVAYNEQFF	TGCGCCAGCAGCCCCGGGGTGGCCTACAATGAGCAGTTCTTC
15	-	TRBJ1-3	-	TRBV7-6	CASSSGPNSGNTIYF	TGTGCCAGCAGCTCCGGCCCAAACTCTGGAAACACCATATATTTT
17	-	TRBJ2-5	-	TRBV4-2	CASSPEGVAGAGETQYF	TGTGCCAGCAGCCCGGAAGGGGTCGCGGGGGCGGGGGAGACCCAGTACTTC
16	TRBD2	TRBJ2-1	-	TRBV7-2	CASNARGTSSYNEQFF	TGTGCCAGCAACGCTCGGGGGACTAGCTCCTACAATGAGCAGTTCTTC
14	-	TRBJ2-2	-	TRBV7-7	CASSSNDGTGELFF	TGTGCTAGCAGCTCAAATGACGGGACCGGGGAGCTGTTTTTT
17	-	TRBJ2-7	-	TRBV7-8	CASSLASGETGPYEQYF	TGTGCCAGCAGCTTAGCCTCGGGCGAGACAGGACCCTACGAGCAGTACTTC
18	TRBD2	TRBJ2-2	-	TRBV19	CASNPFLQRGGNTGELFF	TGTGCCAGTAACCCCTTCCTCCAGCGGGGGGGTAACACCGGGGAGCTGTTTTTT
14	-	TRBJ2-6	-	TRBV6-1	CASTADSGANVLTF	TGTGCCAGCACGGCGGACTCTGGGGCCAACGTCCTGACTTTC
18	-	TRBJ2-3	-	TRBV19	CASSSDSRELSGKDTQYF	TGTGCCAGTAGTAGTGACTCCAGGGAATTGTCAGGGAAAGATACGCAGTATTTT
16	TRBD1	TRBJ1-2	-	TRBV30	CAWKGQPRFSNYGYTF	TGTGCCTGGAAGGGACAGCCACGATTCTCTAACTATGGCTACACCTTC
18	TRBD1	TRBJ2-7	-	TRBV10-3	CAISEPGQGRSYSYEQYF	TGTGCCATCAGTGAGCCGGGACAGGGCCGATCCTACTCCTACGAGCAGTACTTC
12	-	TRBJ1-2	-	TRBV19	CASRDINYGYTF	TGTGCCAGCCGGGACATCAACTATGGCTACACCTTC
15	TRBD1	TRBJ2-7	-	TRBV11-3	CASSLGGQGFGEQYF	TGTGCCAGCAGCTTAGGAGGACAGGGATTCGGCGAGCAGTACTTC